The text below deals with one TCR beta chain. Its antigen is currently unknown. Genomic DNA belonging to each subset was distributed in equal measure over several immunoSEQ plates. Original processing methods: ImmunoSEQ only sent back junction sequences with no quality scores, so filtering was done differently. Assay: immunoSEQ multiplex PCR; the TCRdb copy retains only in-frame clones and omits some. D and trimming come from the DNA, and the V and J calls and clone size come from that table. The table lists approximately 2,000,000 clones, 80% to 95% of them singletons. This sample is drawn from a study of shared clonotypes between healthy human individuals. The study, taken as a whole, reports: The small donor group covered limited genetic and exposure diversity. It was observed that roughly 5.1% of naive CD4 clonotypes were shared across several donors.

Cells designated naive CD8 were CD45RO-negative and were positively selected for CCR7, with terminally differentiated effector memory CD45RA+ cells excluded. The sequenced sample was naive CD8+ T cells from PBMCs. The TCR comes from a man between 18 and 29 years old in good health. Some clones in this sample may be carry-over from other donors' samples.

The CDR3 loop is CSGTRQAFYNEQFF. CDR3 in DNA: TGCAGCGGGACCCGACAGGCCTTCTACAATGAGCAGTTCTTC. The rearrangement links TRBV29-1 to TRBJ2-1; TRBD1 might be the D (6 bases). Germline assignment: CDR1 SQVTM and CDR2 ANQGSEA. The CDR3 spans 14 residues. Trimming removed 7 bases from V and 3 bases from J, with 16 bases in between.